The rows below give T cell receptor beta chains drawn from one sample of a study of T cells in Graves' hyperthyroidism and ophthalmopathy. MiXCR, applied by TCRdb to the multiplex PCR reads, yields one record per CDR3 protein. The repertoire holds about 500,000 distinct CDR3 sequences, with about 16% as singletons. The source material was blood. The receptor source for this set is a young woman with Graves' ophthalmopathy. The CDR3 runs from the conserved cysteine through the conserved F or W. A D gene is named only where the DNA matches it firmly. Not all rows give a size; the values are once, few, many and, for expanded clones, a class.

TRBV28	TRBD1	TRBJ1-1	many	TGTACCAGCAGTTTGACAGGGCGTTACGCTGAAGCTTTCTTT	CTSSLTGRYAEAFF
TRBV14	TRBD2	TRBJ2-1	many	TGTGCCAGCAGCCAAGGGACTAGCGGGAGGAATGAGCAGTTCTTC	CASSQGTSGRNEQFF
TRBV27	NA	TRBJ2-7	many	TGTGCCAGCAGTTTAACTGACCGCCACTACGAGCAGTACTTC	CASSLTDRHYEQYF
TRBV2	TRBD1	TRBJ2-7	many	TGTGCCAGCAGAGCGACAGGGCTCGGCGAGCAGTACTTC	CASRATGLGEQYF
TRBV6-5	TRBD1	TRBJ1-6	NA	TGTGCCAGCAGTTACAAACAGGGGAATTCACCCCTCCACTTT	CASSYKQGNSPLHF
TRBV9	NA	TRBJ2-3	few	TGTGCCAGCAGCGTAGCTTCGCAGGTCCGCACAGATACGCAGTATTTT	CASSVASQVRTDTQYF
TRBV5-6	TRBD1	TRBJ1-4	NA	TGTGCCAGCAGCTTAGGACAGGAGTACGAAAAACTGTTTTTT	CASSLGQEYEKLFF
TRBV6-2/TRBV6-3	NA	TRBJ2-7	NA	TGTGCCAGCAGTTACCAGCTGTACGAGCAGTACTTC	CASSYQLYEQYF
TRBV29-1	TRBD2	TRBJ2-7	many	TGCAGCGTTGGACCTACGGGGGGCGAGCAGTACTTC	CSVGPTGGEQYF
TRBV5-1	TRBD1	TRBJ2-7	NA	TGCGCCAGCAGCACCGGACAGGGTTCCCACGAGCAGTACTTC	CASSTGQGSHEQYF
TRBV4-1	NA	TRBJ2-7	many	TGCGCCAGCAGCCCCCAGCATAGCTCCTACGAGCAGTACTTC	CASSPQHSSYEQYF
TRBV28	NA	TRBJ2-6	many	TGTGCCAGCAGTTTATACTTCTCTGGGGCCAACGTCCTGACTTTC	CASSLYFSGANVLTF
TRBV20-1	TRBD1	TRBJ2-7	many	TGCAGTGCTAGATCACCGACAGGGGCGGGCGAGCAGTACTTC	CSARSPTGAGEQYF
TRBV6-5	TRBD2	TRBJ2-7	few	TGTGCCAGCACCGAGGAGGGCGGGAGTCGGTACGAGCAGTACTTC	CASTEEGGSRYEQYF
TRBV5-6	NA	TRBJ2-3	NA	TGTGCCAGCAGCTTGTTTGGAGGGGCAAAGACAGATACGCAGTATTTT	CASSLFGGAKTDTQYF
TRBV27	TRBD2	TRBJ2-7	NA	TGTGCCAGCAGTTTATCGGGAGGACTAGCCCACTACGAGCAGTACTTC	CASSLSGGLAHYEQYF
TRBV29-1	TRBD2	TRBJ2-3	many	TGCAGCGTTGAGCCTAGCGGGAGACCTGATACGCAGTATTTT	CSVEPSGRPDTQYF
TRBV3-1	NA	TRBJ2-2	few	TGTGCCAGCAGATCTCAGGGGACCGGGGAGCTGTTTTTT	CASRSQGTGELFF
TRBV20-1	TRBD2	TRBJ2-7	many	TGCAGTGCTCCGCGGACTAGCGGGAGAAGCATGGACGAGCAGTACTTC	CSAPRTSGRSMDEQYF
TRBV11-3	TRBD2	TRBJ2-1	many	TGTGCCAGCAGCCCCGGGGGACTAGCGGTAAACAATGAGCAGTTCTTC	CASSPGGLAVNNEQFF
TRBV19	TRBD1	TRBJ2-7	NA	TGTGCCAGTAGTATGACAGGGATCAACGAGCAGTACTTC	CASSMTGINEQYF
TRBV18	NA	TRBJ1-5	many	TGTGCCAGCTCCCCGCCGGGTGGCAGCAATCAGCCCCAGCATTTT	CASSPPGGSNQPQHF
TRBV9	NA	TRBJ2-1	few	TGTGCCAGCAGCGCAGAAGGCAATGAGCAGTTCTTC	CASSAEGNEQFF
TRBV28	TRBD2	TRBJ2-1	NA	TGTGCCAGCAGTTCGTCAGCGGGGGGCAGGGGTATTGAGCAGTTCTTC	CASSSSAGGRGIEQFF
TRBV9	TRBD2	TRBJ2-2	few	TGTGCCAGCAGCGGGACTAGCGGATACACCGGGGAGCTGTTTTTT	CASSGTSGYTGELFF